This paragraph reports one TCR beta chain. The sample has other DNA sequences that encode this CDR3 too. The data derive from a study of blood T cell repertoires in COVID-19. Study-wide background: COVID-19 samples, acute and convalescent, were from the United States, Italy and Spain. Sample material is recorded as cDNA or gDNA derived from T cells, B-cell-depleted T cells, or PBMCs.

Data came from immunoSEQ multiplex PCR; TCRdb stores just in-frame clones and leaves some out. The sample lists 100,000 to 150,000 clones, approximately 79% occurring once. The CDR3 sequence is 13 residues long. Germline V gene sequence: CDR1 MNHEY, CDR2 SMNVEV (reference sequence). V was shortened by 6 bases and J by 6 bases, with 12 bases between the two germline ends. Study members were between about 18 and 90 years old and lived in roughly 24 US regions. Cohorts were based on clinical histories the participants reported. The material sequenced was PBMCs or T cells enriched from blood (not recorded which). The J gene is TRBJ2-1, the V gene TRBV27; D gene unclear. This TCR derives from a man aged 35-49 years with acute COVID-19. CDR3 loop: CASSLGLGNEQFF. The DNA of the CDR3 is TGTGCCAGCAGCTTGGGCCTGGGCAATGAGCAGTTCTTC.